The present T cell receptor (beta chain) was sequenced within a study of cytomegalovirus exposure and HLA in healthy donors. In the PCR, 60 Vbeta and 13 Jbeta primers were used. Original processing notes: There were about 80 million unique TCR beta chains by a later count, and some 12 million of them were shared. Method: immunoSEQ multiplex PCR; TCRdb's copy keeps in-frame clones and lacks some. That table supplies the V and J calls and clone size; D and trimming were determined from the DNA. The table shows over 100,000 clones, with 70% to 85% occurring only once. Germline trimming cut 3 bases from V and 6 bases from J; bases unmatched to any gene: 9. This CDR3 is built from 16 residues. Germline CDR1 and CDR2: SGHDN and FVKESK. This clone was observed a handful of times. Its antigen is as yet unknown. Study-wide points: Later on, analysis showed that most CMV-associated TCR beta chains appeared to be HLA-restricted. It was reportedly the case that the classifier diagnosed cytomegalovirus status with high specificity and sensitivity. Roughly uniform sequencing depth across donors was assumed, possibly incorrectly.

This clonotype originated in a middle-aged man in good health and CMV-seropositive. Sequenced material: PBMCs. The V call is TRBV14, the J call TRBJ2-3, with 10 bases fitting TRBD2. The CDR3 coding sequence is TGTGCCAGCAGCCAGGGGGGACTAGCGTCCGCGGATACGCAGTATTTT. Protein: CASSQGGLASADTQYF.